This T cell receptor (beta chain) was profiled in a study of blood T cell repertoires in COVID-19. This CDR3 region has 19 residues. V lost 0 bases, J lost 4 bases, and 13 bases stayed unmatched. Germline CDR1 is LGHNT and CDR2 is FRNRAP. Original processing methods: Using reference gene primer amplification, nucleated cell counts were estimated. Produced via immunoSEQ multiplex PCR; TCRdb's table is partial and in-frame only. D and trimming come from the DNA, and the V and J calls and clone size come from that table. The table lists about 290,000 clones, roughly 85% of them singletons. Specimen: peripheral blood. The sequence was collected from a woman in her 30s with active or convalescent COVID-19. The chain combines TRBV12-5 with TRBJ1-1; 11 nucleotides align to TRBD1. Here the CDR3 reads CASGLVLGTGGLAATEAFF. CDR3 coding DNA: TGTGCTAGTGGTTTGGTCTTGGGGACAGGGGGGCTGGCGGCCACTGAAGCTTTCTTT.